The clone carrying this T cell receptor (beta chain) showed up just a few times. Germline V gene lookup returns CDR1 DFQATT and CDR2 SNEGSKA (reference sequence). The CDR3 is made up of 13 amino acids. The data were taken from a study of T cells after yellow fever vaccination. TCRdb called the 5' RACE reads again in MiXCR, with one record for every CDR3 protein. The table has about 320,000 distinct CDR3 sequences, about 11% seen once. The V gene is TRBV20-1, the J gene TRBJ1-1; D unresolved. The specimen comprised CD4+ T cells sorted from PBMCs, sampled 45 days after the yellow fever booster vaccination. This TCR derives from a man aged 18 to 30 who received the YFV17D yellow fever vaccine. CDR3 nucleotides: TGCAGAGTCGGAGGAACCTCTAACACTGAAGCTTTCTTT. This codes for CRVGGTSNTEAFF.